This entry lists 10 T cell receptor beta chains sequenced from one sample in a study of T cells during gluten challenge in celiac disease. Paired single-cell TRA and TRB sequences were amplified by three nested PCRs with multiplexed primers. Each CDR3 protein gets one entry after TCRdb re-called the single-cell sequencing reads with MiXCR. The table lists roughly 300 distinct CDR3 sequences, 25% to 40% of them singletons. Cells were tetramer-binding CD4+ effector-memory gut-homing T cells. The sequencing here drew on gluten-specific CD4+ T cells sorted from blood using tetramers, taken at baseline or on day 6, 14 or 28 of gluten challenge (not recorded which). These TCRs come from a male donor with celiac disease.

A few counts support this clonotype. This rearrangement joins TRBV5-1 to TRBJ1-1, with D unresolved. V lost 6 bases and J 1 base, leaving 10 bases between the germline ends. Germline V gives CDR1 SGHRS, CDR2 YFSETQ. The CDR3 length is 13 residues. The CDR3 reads CASTPDGNTEAFF. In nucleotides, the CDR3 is TGCGCCAGCACTCCGGACGGGAACACTGAAGCTTTCTTT.

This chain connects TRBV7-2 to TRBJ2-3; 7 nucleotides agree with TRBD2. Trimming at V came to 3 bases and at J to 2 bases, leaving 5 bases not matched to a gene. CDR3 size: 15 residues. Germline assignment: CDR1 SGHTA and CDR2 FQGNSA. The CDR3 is CASSLRSGDTDTQYF. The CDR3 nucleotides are TGTGCCAGCAGCTTGCGGAGCGGGGACACAGATACGCAGTATTTT.

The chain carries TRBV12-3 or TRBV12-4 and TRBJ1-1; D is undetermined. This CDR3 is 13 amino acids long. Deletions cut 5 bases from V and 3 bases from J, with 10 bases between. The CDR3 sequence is CASSPGWDTEAFF. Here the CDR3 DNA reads TGTGCCAGCAGTCCCGGGTGGGACACTGAAGCTTTCTTT.

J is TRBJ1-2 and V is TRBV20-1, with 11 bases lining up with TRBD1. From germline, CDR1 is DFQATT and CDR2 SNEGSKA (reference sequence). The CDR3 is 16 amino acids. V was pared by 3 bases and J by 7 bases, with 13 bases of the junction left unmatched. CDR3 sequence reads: CSASKGLGQGAGGYTF. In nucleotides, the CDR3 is TGCAGTGCTAGTAAAGGTCTCGGACAGGGGGCAGGTGGCTACACCTTC.

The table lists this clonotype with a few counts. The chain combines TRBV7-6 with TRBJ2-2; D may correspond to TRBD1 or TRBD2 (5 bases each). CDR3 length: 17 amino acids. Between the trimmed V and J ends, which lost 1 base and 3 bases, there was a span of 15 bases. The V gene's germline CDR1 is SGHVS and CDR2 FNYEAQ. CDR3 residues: CASSLVGVVWDTGELFF. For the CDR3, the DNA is TGTGCCAGCAGCTTAGTGGGGGTCGTTTGGGACACCGGGGAGCTGTTTTTT.

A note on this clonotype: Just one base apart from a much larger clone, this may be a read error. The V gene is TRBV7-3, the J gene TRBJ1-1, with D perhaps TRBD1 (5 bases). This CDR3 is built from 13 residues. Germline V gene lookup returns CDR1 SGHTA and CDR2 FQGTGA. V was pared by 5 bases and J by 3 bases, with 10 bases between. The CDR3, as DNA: TGTGCCAGCAGCCAGGAACAGGACACTGAAGCTTTCTTT. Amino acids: CASSQEQDTEAFF.

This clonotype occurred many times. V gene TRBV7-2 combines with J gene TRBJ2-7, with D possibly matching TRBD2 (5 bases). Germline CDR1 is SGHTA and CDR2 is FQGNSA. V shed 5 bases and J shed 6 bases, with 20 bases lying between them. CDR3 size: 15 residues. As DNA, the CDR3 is TGTGCCAGCAGCCAGCGGACGGGTGACCTATCCGAGCAGTACTTC. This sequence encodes CASSQRTGDLSEQYF.

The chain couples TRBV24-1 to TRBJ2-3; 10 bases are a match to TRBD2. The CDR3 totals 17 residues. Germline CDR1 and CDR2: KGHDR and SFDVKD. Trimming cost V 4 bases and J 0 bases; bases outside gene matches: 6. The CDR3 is CATSDPSSGGSTDTQYF. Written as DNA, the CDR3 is TGTGCCACCAGTGACCCCTCTAGCGGGGGCAGCACAGATACGCAGTATTTT.

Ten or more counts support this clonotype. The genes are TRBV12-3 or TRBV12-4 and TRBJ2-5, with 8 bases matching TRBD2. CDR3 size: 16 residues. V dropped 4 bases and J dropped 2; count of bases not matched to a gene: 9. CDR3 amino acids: CASSYDTKRGQETQYF. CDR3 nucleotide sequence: TGTGCCAGCAGTTATGACACCAAGCGGGGGCAAGAGACCCAGTACTTC.

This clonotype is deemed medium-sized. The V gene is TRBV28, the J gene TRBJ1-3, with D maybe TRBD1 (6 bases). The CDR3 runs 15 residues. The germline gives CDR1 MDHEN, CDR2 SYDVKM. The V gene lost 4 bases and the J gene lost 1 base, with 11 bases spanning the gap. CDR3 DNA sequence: TGTGCCAGCAGTTCCCAGGGGATATCTGGAAACACCATATATTTT. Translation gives CASSSQGISGNTIYF.